This T cell receptor beta chain was found in a study of T cell responses to AZD1222 COVID-19 vaccine. Study-wide context: Combined were second doses at about 4 or about 12 weeks.

Produced via immunoSEQ multiplex PCR; TCRdb's table is partial and in-frame only. Of roughly 140,000 clones listed, around 95% are singletons. Germline CDR1 SEHNR, CDR2 FQNEAQ (reference sequence). The CDR3 is made up of 15 amino acids. V was clipped by 2 bases and J by 3 bases, with 10 bases between them. This clone was detected only once. Its antigen is as yet unknown. Study-wide points: At baseline, seropositivity was found in only six AZD1222 recipients. Researchers report vaccine-associated CD4 TCRs spanning spike, with dominance at 160-218 and 743-854. Nearly half of unique spike-specific TCRs reportedly avoided B.1.351 and B.1.1.7 mutated regions.

Sample: peripheral blood, taken on day 0 of AZD1222 vaccination. V gene TRBV7-9 combines with J gene TRBJ1-4, with a weak D call TRBD1 (5 bases). This sequence was found in an adult in good health. The CDR3 spells CASSLQGEANEKLFF. The CDR3 DNA is TGTGCCAGCAGCTTACAAGGGGAAGCTAATGAAAAACTGTTTTTT.